Presented here are 24 T cell receptor beta chains from one specimen sequenced in a study of blood T cell repertoires in COVID-19. Method: immunoSEQ multiplex PCR; TCRdb's copy keeps in-frame clones and lacks some. The data show 250,000 or so clones, 92% seen once. The sample was peripheral blood. The receptors come from a man aged 25 to 40 with COVID-19, enrolled during active disease.

The chain couples TRBV6-5 to TRBJ2-2; TRBD2 agrees at 9 bases. Germline V gives CDR1 MNHEY, CDR2 SVGAGI. J lost 0 bases, V lost 6 bases, and 2 bases had no gene match. This CDR3 is built from 15 residues. DNA for the CDR3: TGTGCCAGCAGGGTAGCGGGGGCGAACACCGGGGAGCTGTTTTTT. The encoded protein is CASRVAGANTGELFF.

This rearrangement joins TRBV15 to TRBJ2-7; TRBD2 might be the D (7 bases). V was trimmed by 0 bases and J by 2 bases, leaving 14 bases between them. The CDR3 totals 16 residues. The germline CDR1 and CDR2 sequences are LNHNV and YYDKDF (reference sequence). In nucleotides, the CDR3 is TGTGCCACCAGCAGAGATGAGGCGGGGGCCCCCTACGAGCAGTACTTC. This sequence encodes CATSRDEAGAPYEQYF.

The chain combines TRBV25-1 with TRBJ2-5, with D perhaps matching TRBD2 (5 bases). CDR1 and CDR2 (germline): MGHDK, SYGVNS. The CDR3 has 15 residues. Trimming took 6 bases from V and 0 from J, leaving 14 bases between them. CDR3 sequence (DNA): TGTGCCAGCAGCCCCAACGGGATCTACCAAGAGACCCAGTACTTC. It yields the protein CASSPNGIYQETQYF.

The chain links TRBV30 to TRBJ1-2; 9 positions agree with TRBD1. The CDR3 is 14 amino acids. V was clipped by 7 bases and J by 4 bases; unmatched bases: 10. Germline CDR1 reads GTSNPN; CDR2 reads SVGIG (reference sequence). CDR3 DNA: TGTGCCTTCTACAGGGGGCGGGTTGGCTATGGCTACACCTTC. This encodes CAFYRGRVGYGYTF.

V is TRBV24-1 and J is TRBJ1-1; TRBD1 is a possible D gene (6 bases). Germline loops: CDR1 KGHDR, CDR2 SFDVKD. The CDR3 loop spans 14 amino acids. V was pared by 9 bases and J by 0 bases, with 13 bases between. The CDR3 is CATLLQGLNTEAFF. CDR3 bases: TGTGCCACCTTATTACAGGGTTTGAACACTGAAGCTTTCTTT.

This clone came up once. This chain joins TRBV5-1 and TRBJ2-5; 8 bases line up with TRBD2. This CDR3 comprises 13 residues. J was trimmed by 1 base and V by 4 bases; bases with no gene match: 0. Germline CDR1 SGHRS, CDR2 YFSETQ. The CDR3 here is CASSRGGQETQYF. CDR3 sequence (DNA): TGCGCCAGCAGCCGGGGGGGCCAAGAGACCCAGTACTTC.

V and J are TRBV14 and TRBJ1-4, with TRBD1 as a possible D gene (5 bases). The germline V gene encodes CDR1 SGHDN and CDR2 FVKESK. Deletions cut 1 base from V and 8 bases from J, with 11 bases between. The CDR3 has 14 residues. The CDR3 protein is CASSQVGAWEKLFF. The CDR3 region has the DNA TGTGCCAGCAGCCAAGTTGGGGCTTGGGAAAAACTGTTTTTT. Full variable domain (missing parts from reference TRBV14 and TRBJ1-4): EAGVTQFPSHSVIEKGQTVTLRCDPISGHDNLYWYRRVMGKEIKFLLHFVKESKQDESGMPNNRFLAERTGGTYSTLKVQPAELEDSGVYFCASSQVGAWEKLFFGSGTQLSVL.

The V call is TRBV3-1 (or the pseudogene TRBV3-2), the J call TRBJ1-2; D is perhaps TRBD1 (5 bases). The CDR3 contains 14 residues. CDR1 is LGHDT, CDR2 YNNKEL, per germline (reference sequence). V lost 6 bases, J lost 6 bases, and 17 bases lay in between. This CDR3 is CASSPSPRGNGYTF. The CDR3 DNA is TGTGCCAGCAGTCCCTCACCCCGGGGGAATGGCTACACCTTC.

The chain recombines TRBV12-3 or TRBV12-4 with TRBJ1-1; D uncertain. Trimming took off 5 bases at V and 0 bases at J, with 7 bases between the two ends. CDR3 length: 13 residues. In DNA, the CDR3 is TGTGCCAGCAGTCGGGTCTTGAACACTGAAGCTTTCTTT. As protein: CASSRVLNTEAFF.

The CDR3 region is CASRTGAGNTIYF. The CDR3 bases are TGTGCCAGCCGGACAGGGGCTGGAAACACCATATATTTT. The chain couples TRBV7-9 to TRBJ1-3, with 9 nucleotides matching TRBD1. This CDR3 is built from 13 residues. Trimming cost V 8 bases and J 2 bases; bases outside gene matches: 1. Germline lookup yields CDR1 SEHNR and CDR2 FQNEAQ (reference sequence).

This chain joins TRBV27 and TRBJ2-3; 9 positions match TRBD1. This CDR3 has 18 amino acids. Germline loops: CDR1 MNHEY, CDR2 SMNVEV (reference sequence). Germline trimming cut 1 base from V and 4 bases from J; bases unmatched to any gene: 12. This chain's CDR3 is CASSLLGTGSYLADTQYF. The CDR3 DNA sequence: TGTGCCAGCAGTTTATTGGGGACAGGGTCATACCTCGCAGATACGCAGTATTTT.

The V gene is TRBV10-2, the J gene TRBJ1-1, with 9 bases fitting TRBD1. The CDR3 spans 18 residues. With 6 bases clipped from V and 0 bases from J, the junction kept 14 bases outside the gene matches. The germline V gene encodes CDR1 WSHSY and CDR2 SAAADI. The CDR3 region has the DNA TGCGCCAGCAGGGATACAGGGGGCAGGGGGGATGTGAACACTGAAGCTTTCTTT. This encodes CASRDTGGRGDVNTEAFF.

This rearrangement joins TRBV20-1 to TRBJ1-1, with unresolved D. Trimming shortened V by 6 bases and J by 7 bases, and 9 bases separated the two germline ends. The CDR3 is 10 residues long. The germline V gene encodes CDR1 DFQATT and CDR2 SNEGSKA (reference sequence). For the CDR3, the DNA is TGCAGTGCCTACGGGAATGAAGCTTTCTTT. This codes for CSAYGNEAFF.

V gene TRBV18 combines with J gene TRBJ1-2, with 7 bases aligning to TRBD1. Germline V CDR1 and CDR2: KGHSH, LQKENI. The CDR3 contains 16 residues. V lost 2 bases, J lost 5 bases, and 11 bases stayed unmatched. The CDR3 DNA is TGTGCCAGCTCACCATTCCGGGACAGCGAAGGGTATGGCTACACCTTC. It is translated as CASSPFRDSEGYGYTF.

This clone was found once. This chain links TRBV12-3 or TRBV12-4 with TRBJ1-1, with 9 nucleotides matching TRBD1. V lost 8 bases and J lost 4; bases outside the gene matches: 5. The CDR3 contains 13 residues. The CDR3 region is CASGTGPPTEAFF. CDR3 DNA sequence: TGTGCCAGCGGGACAGGGCCTCCCACTGAAGCTTTCTTT.

The J gene is TRBJ1-2, the V gene TRBV28, with 7 bases that match TRBD1. The CDR3 runs to 14 residues. The V and J ends lost 6 bases and 4 bases, in that order; junction bases with no gene match: 8. Germline lookup yields CDR1 MDHEN and CDR2 SYDVKM. CDR3 in DNA: TGTGCCAGCAGATCCGACAGGGTAATCTATGGCTACACCTTC. Its protein product is CASRSDRVIYGYTF.

The chain couples TRBV7-9 to TRBJ1-3, with 7 bases matching TRBD1. The CDR3 runs 16 residues. The trim removed 1 base at V and 3 bases at J, leaving 6 bases unmatched. The germline CDR1 and CDR2 sequences are SEHNR and FQNEAQ (reference sequence). The CDR3 nucleotides read TGTGCCAGCAGCTTAGACAGGGGCCGACTTGGAAACACCATATATTTT. Encoded protein: CASSLDRGRLGNTIYF.

With respect to this clone: Additional DNA sequences in this sample encode the identical CDR3. This chain joins TRBV11-3 and TRBJ1-1; D gene ambiguous. Germline CDR1 SGHNT, CDR2 YENEEA. Trimming took off 5 bases at V and 5 bases at J, with 12 bases between the two ends. The CDR3 extends over 13 amino acids. Here the CDR3 reads CASSLESGTEAFF. In DNA form, the CDR3 reads TGTGCCAGCAGCCTCGAATCGGGGACTGAAGCTTTCTTT.

This clone was seen a single time. The CDR3 DNA is TGCGCCAGCAGCGGTAGGGACAGCTGGAACACTGAAGCTTTCTTT. Amino acids: CASSGRDSWNTEAFF. The V gene is TRBV10-2, the J gene TRBJ1-1; TRBD1 matches at 7 bases. This CDR3 comprises 15 residues. The germline V gene encodes CDR1 WSHSY and CDR2 SAAADI. With V trimmed by 6 bases and J by 1 base, 8 bases remained unmatched.

The rearrangement joins TRBV5-1 to TRBJ2-2; TRBD2 might be the D (6 bases). CDR3 length: 14 amino acids. Germline V gives CDR1 SGHRS, CDR2 YFSETQ. V lost 3 bases and J 7 bases, leaving 13 bases between the germline ends. The chain's CDR3 is CASSWEAGVGELFF. CDR3 DNA sequence: TGCGCCAGCAGCTGGGAGGCCGGCGTCGGGGAGCTGTTTTTT.

This clone was detected once. V is TRBV24-1 and J is TRBJ2-1, with a possible D match to TRBD2 (6 bases). Germline CDR1 and CDR2: KGHDR and SFDVKD. Trimming removed 2 bases from V and 11 bases from J, with 12 bases in between. The CDR3 is 13 amino acids. CDR3 coding DNA: TGTGCCACCAGTGATTCCGCGGGACGGAAGCAGTTCTTC. The encoded protein is CATSDSAGRKQFF.

The chain has TRBV7-9 and TRBJ1-5; 7 bases agree with TRBD1. V shed 5 bases and J 2 bases; nucleotides not matched to a gene: 6. CDR3 length: 15 amino acids. CDR1 and CDR2 (germline): SEHNR, FQNEAQ (reference sequence). The CDR3 nucleotides are TGTGCCAGCAGCCGATATACAGGGGGCAATCAGCCCCAGCATTTT. This codes for CASSRYTGGNQPQHF.

The gene calls are TRBV11-2 and TRBJ1-1; D is unclear. V was shortened by 4 bases and J by 1 base, with 7 bases between the two germline ends. Germline-derived CDR1 and CDR2 are SGHAT and FQNNGV. This CDR3 comprises 13 residues. The CDR3 loop reads CASSSLWNTEAFF. CDR3 DNA sequence: TGTGCCAGCAGCTCCCTTTGGAACACTGAAGCTTTCTTT.

The chain is built from TRBV9 and TRBJ2-2; TRBD2 agrees at 12 bases. CDR1 is SGDLS and CDR2 is YYNGEE in the germline V gene. V lost 3 bases and J lost 4; bases outside the gene matches: 1. The CDR3 totals 15 residues. In nucleotides, the CDR3 is TGTGCCAGCAGCGCGGGACTAGCGGGCACCGGGGAGCTGTTTTTT. This encodes CASSAGLAGTGELFF.